Shown below are 32 T cell receptor beta chains from a single sample sequenced in a study of T cell repertoires in aging, cancer and after chemotherapy. Peripheral blood genomic DNA, not sorted cells or RNA, was the template. Multiplex touch-down PCR with TRB-A/B primers amplified rearranged V-D-J TRB sequences. From the multiplex PCR reads, TCRdb called clonotypes with MiXCR, one entry per CDR3 protein. The sample contains 4,900 or so distinct CDR3 sequences, around 35% of which appear only once. Sequenced material: blood. The receptors shown here come from a human donor with a blood cancer.

This chain joins TRBV19 and TRBJ2-2; 9 bases align to TRBD1. This CDR3 contains 16 residues. V lost 3 bases and J lost 5; bases outside the gene matches: 7. CDR1 is LNHDA and CDR2 is SQIVND in the germline V gene (reference sequence). The CDR3 nucleotides read TGTGCCAGTAGTATTATGGGACAGGGAGGGACCGGGGAGCTGTTTTTT. Its protein is CASSIMGQGGTGELFF.

The chain links TRBV11-1 to TRBJ1-1; maybe TRBD1 (6 bases). This CDR3 region has 15 residues. Trimming cost V 1 base and J 2 bases, with 11 bases left between them. Germline V gene lookup returns CDR1 SGHAT and CDR2 FQDESV (reference sequence). The CDR3 here is CASSLVGRGNTEAFF. The CDR3 nucleotides are TGTGCCAGCAGCTTAGTGGGCAGGGGTAACACTGAAGCTTTCTTT.

This chain links TRBV30 with TRBJ1-6; maybe TRBD1 (6 bases). The V and J ends lost 0 bases and 6 bases respectively, with 12 bases between them. Germline V gene sequence: CDR1 GTSNPN, CDR2 SVGIG (reference sequence). The CDR3 contains 15 residues. CDR3 DNA sequence: TGTGCCTGGAGTGTAGCAGGAGGGGGTAATTCACCCCTCCACTTT. Translating it yields CAWSVAGGGNSPLHF.

There are a few counts of this clonotype. V is TRBV30 and J is TRBJ2-5, with 10 bases aligning to TRBD2. Looked up from germline, CDR1 is GTSNPN and CDR2 is SVGIG (reference sequence). This CDR3 contains 16 residues. J gave up 0 bases and V 2 bases, and 6 bases lay outside the gene matches. The CDR3 DNA sequence: TGTGCCTGGAGTATTACTAGCGGGACGTACCAAGAGACCCAGTACTTC. Its translation: CAWSITSGTYQETQYF. The entire variable domain, with the rest obtained from reference TRBV30 and TRBJ2-5, is as follows: SQTIHQWPATLVQPVGSPLSLECTVEGTSNPNLYWYRQAAGRGLQLLFYSVGIGQISSEVPQNLSASRPQDRQFILSSKKLLLSDSGFYLCAWSITSGTYQETQYFGPGTRLLVL.

The chain recombines TRBV19 with TRBJ1-4; unclear D gene. Trimming removed 6 bases at V and 6 bases at J, with 5 bases between. Germline CDR1 is LNHDA and CDR2 is SQIVND (reference sequence). This CDR3 spans 11 amino acids. The CDR3, as DNA: TGTGCCAGTAGCCAGTATGAAAAACTGTTTTTT. Its protein product is CASSQYEKLFF. Full variable domain (remainder filled in from reference TRBV19 and TRBJ1-4): DGGITQSPKYLFRKEGQNVTLSCEQNLNHDAMYWYRQDPGQGLRLIYYSQIVNDFQKGDIAEGYSVSREKKESFPLTVTSAQKNPTAFYLCASSQYEKLFFGSGTQLSVL.

DNA for the CDR3: TGTGCCAACAACCCCAACAGGGTTGAAGCTTTCTTT. It translates to CANNPNRVEAFF. This chain uses TRBV27 with TRBJ1-1, with D maybe TRBD1 (6 bases). Germline V lookup: CDR1 MNHEY, CDR2 SMNVEV (reference sequence). The CDR3 is made up of 12 amino acids. The V and J ends lost 10 bases and 7 bases respectively, with 16 bases between them.

The chain is built from TRBV19 and TRBJ2-3; the D is unclear. The V end lost 0 bases, the J end lost 0 bases, and 7 bases lay between the germline ends. Germline CDR1 reads LNHDA; CDR2 reads SQIVND (reference sequence). This CDR3 spans 15 amino acids. The CDR3 sequence is CASSIEWGSTDTQYF. The CDR3, as DNA: TGTGCCAGTAGTATAGAATGGGGTAGCACAGATACGCAGTATTTT.

V and J are TRBV30 and TRBJ2-7, with D possibly being TRBD1 or TRBD2 (5 bases each). The CDR3 length is 11 residues. The ends were cut back, 5 bases at V and 3 bases at J, with 8 bases in the middle. Germline values: CDR1 GTSNPN, CDR2 SVGIG (reference sequence). The CDR3: CAWGDGYEQYV. Written as DNA, the CDR3 is TGTGCCTGGGGGGACGGCTACGAGCAGTACGTC.

Relative to its sample, this clonotype is medium-sized. The chain couples TRBV27 to TRBJ2-7; 11 nucleotides match TRBD2. The CDR3 contains 18 residues. Germline-derived CDR1 and CDR2 are MNHEY and SMNVEV (reference sequence). The V segment lost 10 bases and the J segment 2 bases; nucleotides outside the gene matches: 19. This chain's CDR3 is CATSRASGGHFATYEQYF. The DNA of the CDR3 is TGTGCCACCTCCCGGGCTAGCGGGGGGCACTTCGCGACCTACGAGCAGTACTTC.

By its share, this clonotype is medium-sized. J is TRBJ2-3 and V is TRBV11-1; weak D call: TRBD2 (6 bases). V was trimmed by 4 bases and J by 5 bases, leaving 10 bases between them. The CDR3 has 13 residues. Per the germline V gene, CDR1 is SGHAT and CDR2 is FQDESV (reference sequence). DNA for the CDR3: TGTGCCAGCAGCTGGGGAGGAGGAGATACGCAGTATTTT. The encoded protein is CASSWGGGDTQYF.

V is TRBV24-1 and J is TRBJ2-1; either TRBD1 or TRBD2 may supply D (5 bases each). CDR3 size: 16 residues. V lost 5 bases to trimming and J lost 0 bases, with 13 bases between them. In germline, CDR1 is KGHDR, CDR2 SFDVKD. The CDR3 loop reads CATSAPGRSSYNEQFF. The CDR3 DNA reads TGTGCCACCAGTGCCCCGGGACGGAGCTCCTACAATGAGCAGTTCTTC.

This clonotype occurred once. The rearrangement uses TRBV7-9 and TRBJ1-1, with TRBD1 as a possible D gene (5 bases). Germline values: CDR1 SEHNR, CDR2 FQNEAQ (reference sequence). With 5 bases removed from V and 0 bases from J, the gap between germline ends came to 7 bases. The CDR3 has 13 amino acids. Written as DNA, the CDR3 is TGTGCCAGCAGCGTGACAGTGAACACTGAAGCTTTCTTT. Translated: CASSVTVNTEAFF.

Judged by abundance, this clonotype is medium-sized. The genes are TRBV19 and TRBJ2-3; D is unclear. V gave up 7 bases and J gave up 3 bases, with 8 bases separating them. The CDR3 runs 12 residues. Germline values: CDR1 LNHDA, CDR2 SQIVND (reference sequence). The CDR3 nucleotides read TGTGCCAGTAAGGCTCAGACAGATACGCAGTATTTT. This codes for CASKAQTDTQYF.

The rearrangement uses TRBV6-1 and TRBJ2-3; TRBD2 matches at 10 bases. Germline-derived CDR1 and CDR2 are MNHNS and SASEGT. V was clipped by 4 bases and J by 1 base; unmatched bases: 2. The CDR3 length is 15 residues. CDR3 region: CASSGLAGGTDTQYF. As DNA, the CDR3 is TGTGCCAGCAGTGGACTAGCGGGTGGCACAGATACGCAGTATTTT.

This clonotype was recorded a few times. V gene TRBV7-9 combines with J gene TRBJ1-2; 7 bases agree with TRBD1. V shed 5 bases and J 3 bases; nucleotides not matched to a gene: 6. The germline V gene encodes CDR1 SEHNR and CDR2 FQNEAQ (reference sequence). This CDR3 is 14 amino acids long. The CDR3 sequence is CASSPRGPYYGYTF. Written as DNA, the CDR3 is TGTGCCAGCAGCCCTAGGGGGCCCTACTATGGCTACACCTTC.

In its sample, this clonotype was seen a few times. The J gene is TRBJ1-3, the V gene TRBV12-3 or TRBV12-4; TRBD1 might be the D (5 bases). This CDR3 is 15 amino acids long. Trimming stripped 2 bases from V and 0 bases from J, with 8 bases between. Here the CDR3 DNA reads TGTGCCAGCAGTTTATCGGGGGGCTCTGGAAACACCATATATTTT. Its protein product is CASSLSGGSGNTIYF.

In this sample, this clonotype is medium-sized. CDR3 region: CASRGFGTVGSGANVLTF. The DNA for the CDR3 is TGTGCCAGCAGGGGGTTCGGGACAGTGGGATCTGGGGCCAACGTCCTGACTTTC. The chain combines TRBV6-1 with TRBJ2-6; 7 bases are a match to TRBD1. V gave up 6 bases and J gave up 1 base; unmatched junction bases: 12. The germline V gene encodes CDR1 MNHNS and CDR2 SASEGT. The CDR3 is 18 residues long.

This clonotype was seen only a few times. The chain employs TRBV19 and TRBJ1-1; unclear D gene. The germline V and J ends were trimmed by 0 bases and 5 bases, with 16 bases remaining between them. The CDR3 length is 16 residues. CDR1 LNHDA and CDR2 SQIVND come from the germline V gene (reference sequence). CDR3 coding DNA: TGTGCCAGTAGTATAGATGTCTCGTGGTGGTGGACTGAAGCTTTCTTT. Protein product: CASSIDVSWWWTEAFF.

The CDR3 coding sequence is TGTGCCAGCAGTGACAGGGAGAGGAACACTGAAGCTTTCTTT. It codes for CASSDRERNTEAFF. V gene TRBV5-6 combines with J gene TRBJ1-1; 7 nucleotides line up with TRBD1. The CDR3 has 14 residues. The V and J ends lost 5 bases and 1 base, in that order; junction bases with no gene match: 5. CDR1 SGHDT and CDR2 YYEEEE come from the germline V gene.

The chain couples TRBV5-6 to TRBJ1-1; no clear D gene. The CDR3 has 13 residues. The germline V gene has CDR1 SGHDT and CDR2 YYEEEE. The V end was cut by 4 bases, the J end by 4 bases, with 11 bases between. CDR3 amino acids: CASSQDRGTEAFF. DNA for the CDR3: TGTGCCAGCAGCCAAGATCGGGGCACTGAAGCTTTCTTT.

This sequence joins TRBV12-3 or TRBV12-4 and TRBJ2-7; D is possibly TRBD1 (6 bases). The V end was cut by 5 bases, the J end by 0 bases, with 8 bases between. The CDR3 sequence is 13 residues long. The CDR3 is CASSRDISYEQYF. The CDR3 nucleotides are TGTGCCAGCAGTCGGGACATCTCCTACGAGCAGTACTTC.

V and J are TRBV11-2 and TRBJ1-4, with TRBD1 identical over 8 bases. The germline CDR1 and CDR2 sequences are SGHAT and FQNNGV. V shed 5 bases and J 0 bases; nucleotides not matched to a gene: 5. CDR3 size: 16 residues. CDR3 loop: CASSPDRAATNEKLFF. CDR3 bases: TGTGCCAGCAGCCCGGACAGGGCGGCAACTAATGAAAAACTGTTTTTT.

This clonotype was found a few times. This chain uses TRBV6-5 with TRBJ2-7, with a possible D match to TRBD2 (6 bases). CDR1 is MNHEY, CDR2 SVGAGI, per germline. V shed 5 bases and J shed 0 bases, with 11 bases lying between them. The CDR3 covers 14 residues. CDR3 loop: CASSVDYYSYEQYF. For the CDR3, the DNA is TGTGCCAGCAGTGTGGACTACTACTCCTACGAGCAGTACTTC.

Points on this clonotype: A much more abundant neighbour one base away suggests this may be a read error. This sequence joins TRBV6-1 and TRBJ1-6, with 7 bases fitting TRBD1. Germline V gene lookup returns CDR1 MNHNS and CDR2 SASEGT. The CDR3 consists of 15 residues. CDR3 amino acids: CANSSQGLYNSPLHF. DNA for the CDR3: TGTGCCAACAGTTCACAGGGGCTTTATAATTCACCCCTCCACTTT.

The chain carries TRBV12-3 or TRBV12-4 and TRBJ1-5, with 7 bases aligning to TRBD1. The CDR3 is made up of 15 amino acids. V dropped 3 bases and J dropped 6; count of bases not matched to a gene: 8. CDR3 nucleotide sequence: TGTGCCAGCAGTTTGGAAGGGGGCAGGGGTCAGCCCCAGCATTTT. Translation gives CASSLEGGRGQPQHF.

This sequence joins TRBV20-1 and TRBJ1-2; TRBD1 agrees at 12 bases. From germline, CDR1 is DFQATT and CDR2 SNEGSKA (reference sequence). V shed 5 bases and J 7 bases; nucleotides not matched to a gene: 14. The CDR3 is made up of 16 amino acids. CDR3 amino acids: CSASTLGQGAYIGYTF. The CDR3 nucleotides read TGCAGTGCTTCAACGCTGGGACAGGGGGCTTATATTGGCTACACCTTC.

In its sample, this clonotype is medium-sized. This rearrangement joins TRBV30 to TRBJ1-1, with 7 bases that match TRBD1. This CDR3 region has 11 residues. Trimming took 3 bases from V and 7 from J; bases not matched to a gene: 2. Looked up from germline, CDR1 is GTSNPN and CDR2 is SVGIG (reference sequence). The CDR3 is CAWSGQVEAFF. The CDR3 DNA reads TGTGCCTGGAGCGGACAGGTTGAAGCTTTCTTT.

This clonotype was picked up a small number of times. J is TRBJ2-5 and V is TRBV6-1; perhaps TRBD2 as D (5 bases). Germline CDR1 reads MNHNS; CDR2 reads SASEGT. The CDR3 consists of 12 residues. Trimming took off 6 bases at V and 5 bases at J, with 10 bases between the two ends. CDR3 sequence reads: CASRERGETQYF. The DNA for the CDR3 is TGTGCCAGCAGGGAACGCGGGGAGACCCAGTACTTC.

The chain recombines TRBV12-3 or TRBV12-4 with TRBJ1-3; D call uncertain. V was trimmed by 4 bases and J by 2 bases, leaving 3 bases between them. The CDR3 totals 12 residues. Written as DNA, the CDR3 is TGTGCCAGCAGTTCCCCTGGAAACACCATATATTTT. It specifies CASSSPGNTIYF.

A few counts support this clonotype. This chain joins TRBV27 and TRBJ2-6, with a weak D call TRBD1 (6 bases). The germline V gene encodes CDR1 MNHEY and CDR2 SMNVEV (reference sequence). V lost 3 bases and J lost 0, with 15 bases in between. The CDR3 loop spans 18 amino acids. As DNA, the CDR3 is TGTGCCAGCAGTTTTAAGACAGGCTTAGGCTCTGGGGCCAACGTCCTGACTTTC. Its translation: CASSFKTGLGSGANVLTF.

The V and J genes are TRBV5-6 and TRBJ2-3; 11 bases match TRBD2. Trimming at V came to 4 bases and at J to 3 bases, leaving 1 base not matched to a gene. This CDR3 has 14 amino acids. In germline, CDR1 is SGHDT, CDR2 YYEEEE. The CDR3 DNA follows: TGTGCCAGCAGCCGACTAGCGGGAACAGATACGCAGTATTTT. Residues: CASSRLAGTDTQYF.

This clonotype has only a few counts. This chain connects TRBV30 to TRBJ1-6; weak D call: TRBD1 (6 bases). There are 17 residues in the CDR3. V was cut by 2 bases and J by 8 bases, with 22 bases left in between. Germline V gene lookup returns CDR1 GTSNPN and CDR2 SVGIG (reference sequence). CDR3 nucleotide sequence: TGTGCCTGGAGTACTACCGGGACACCGGGAAGCTATTCACCCCTCCACTTT. Protein product: CAWSTTGTPGSYSPLHF.